Sequencing of this TCR beta chain was carried out in a study of persistence of HIV-infected CD4 T cells. CDR3 size: 12 residues. Germline CDR1 and CDR2: LNHDA and SQIVND (reference sequence). V lost 3 bases and J 4 bases, leaving 6 bases between the germline ends. In regard to this clone: Its antigen is as yet unknown.

Sequencing used immunoSEQ version 4 in survey mode. Measured with immunoSEQ multiplex PCR; TCRdb has only the in-frame clones, and not every one. The table includes under 35,000 clones, 65% to 75% detected once. An overlapping HIV-1 Gag peptide pool stimulated these cells at roughly 1 ug/peptide/mL. CD4+ T cells upregulating both CD40 ligand and CD69 were sorted as responding cells. The chain recombines TRBV19 with TRBJ1-1; a possible D gene is TRBD1 (5 bases). The source material was CD4+ T cells sorted from PBMCs after roughly 17-hour stimulation, sampled from a patient who received antiretroviral therapy. The sequence came from an adult man with HIV who was CMV-seropositive. CDR3 amino acids: CASSIQGTEAFF. The CDR3 coding sequence is TGTGCCAGTAGTATCCAGGGCACTGAAGCTTTCTTT. The full variable domain, its missing parts supplied by reference TRBV19 and TRBJ1-1, is DGGITQSPKYLFRKEGQNVTLSCEQNLNHDAMYWYRQDPGQGLRLIYYSQIVNDFQKGDIAEGYSVSREKKESFPLTVTSAQKNPTAFYLCASSIQGTEAFFGQGTRLTVV.